This T cell receptor (beta chain) was documented in a study of cytomegalovirus exposure and HLA in healthy donors. Points from the study as a whole: V- and J-gene trimming of TCR beta was linked (in a later analysis) to a missense DCLRE1C variant. Most TCRs appeared rarely, but some public TCRs recurred in many donors. Accurate predictions that matched the HLA-A and HLA-B alleles of most subjects were reportedly made from TCR beta sequences.

As to this clone: The antigen is undetermined.

Despite likely unrecorded immune exposures, the donors were nominally healthy at the time of sampling. Use of 60 Vbeta and 13 Jbeta primers characterized the PCR. The table came from immunoSEQ multiplex PCR; TCRdb's copy has only in-frame clones and leaves some out. Its table lists 200,000 to 250,000 clones. Trimming took 1 base from V and 4 from J, leaving 2 bases between them. Per the germline V gene, CDR1 is SGHNT and CDR2 is YYREEE (reference sequence). The CDR3 contains 12 residues. The chain combines TRBV5-4 with TRBJ1-4; D unclear. The origin of this receptor is a girl aged 2-10 years in good health and CMV-seropositive. Source material: PBMCs. CDR3 sequence: CASSLYNEKLFF. The CDR3 DNA follows: TGTGCCAGCAGCTTGTATAATGAAAAACTGTTTTTT.